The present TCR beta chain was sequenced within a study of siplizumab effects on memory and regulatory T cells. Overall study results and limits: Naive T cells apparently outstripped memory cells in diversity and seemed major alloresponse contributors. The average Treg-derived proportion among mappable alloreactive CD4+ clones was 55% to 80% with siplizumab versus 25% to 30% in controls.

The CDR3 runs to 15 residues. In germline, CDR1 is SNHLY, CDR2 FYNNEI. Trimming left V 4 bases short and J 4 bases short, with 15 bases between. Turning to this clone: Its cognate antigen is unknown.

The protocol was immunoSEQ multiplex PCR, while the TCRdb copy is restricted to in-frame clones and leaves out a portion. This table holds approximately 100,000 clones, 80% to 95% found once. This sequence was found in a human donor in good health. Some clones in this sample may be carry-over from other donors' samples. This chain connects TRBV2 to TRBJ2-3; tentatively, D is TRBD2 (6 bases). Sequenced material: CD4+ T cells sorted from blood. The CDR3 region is CASSGLAGSSDTQYF. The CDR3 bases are TGTGCCAGCAGTGGTCTTGCGGGATCGTCAGATACGCAGTATTTT.